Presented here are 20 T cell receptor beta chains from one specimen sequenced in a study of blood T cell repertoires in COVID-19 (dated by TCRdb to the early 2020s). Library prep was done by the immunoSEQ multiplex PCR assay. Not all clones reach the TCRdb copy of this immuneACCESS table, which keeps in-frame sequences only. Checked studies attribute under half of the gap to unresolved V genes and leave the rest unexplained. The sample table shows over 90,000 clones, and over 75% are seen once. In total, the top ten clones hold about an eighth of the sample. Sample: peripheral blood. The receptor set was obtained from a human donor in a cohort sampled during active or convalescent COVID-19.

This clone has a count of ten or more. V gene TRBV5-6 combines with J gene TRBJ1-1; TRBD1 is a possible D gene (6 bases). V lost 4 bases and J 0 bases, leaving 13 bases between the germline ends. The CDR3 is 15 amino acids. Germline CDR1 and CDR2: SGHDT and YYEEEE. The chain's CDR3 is CASSPLGGLNTEAFF. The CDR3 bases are TGTGCCAGCAGCCCTCTGGGGGGGCTGAACACTGAAGCTTTCTTT.

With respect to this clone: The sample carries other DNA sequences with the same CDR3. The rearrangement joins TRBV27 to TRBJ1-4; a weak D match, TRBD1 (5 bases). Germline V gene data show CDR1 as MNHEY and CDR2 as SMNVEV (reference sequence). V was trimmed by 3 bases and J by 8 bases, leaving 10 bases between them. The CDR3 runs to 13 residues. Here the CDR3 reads CASSFSGFEKLFF. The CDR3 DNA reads TGTGCCAGCAGTTTTTCAGGGTTCGAAAAACTGTTTTTT.

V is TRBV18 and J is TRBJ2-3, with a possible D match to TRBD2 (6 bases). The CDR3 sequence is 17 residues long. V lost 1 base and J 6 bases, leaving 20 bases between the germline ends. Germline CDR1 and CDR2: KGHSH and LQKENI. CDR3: CASSPLARGAQGDTQYF. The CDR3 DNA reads TGTGCCAGCTCACCACTGGCGCGGGGAGCCCAAGGGGATACGCAGTATTTT.

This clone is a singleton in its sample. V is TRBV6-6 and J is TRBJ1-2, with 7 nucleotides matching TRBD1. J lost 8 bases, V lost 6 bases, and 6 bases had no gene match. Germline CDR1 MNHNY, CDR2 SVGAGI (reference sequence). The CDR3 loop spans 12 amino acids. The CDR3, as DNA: TGTGCCAGCAGCATCACAGGGGACGGCTACACCTTC. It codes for CASSITGDGYTF.

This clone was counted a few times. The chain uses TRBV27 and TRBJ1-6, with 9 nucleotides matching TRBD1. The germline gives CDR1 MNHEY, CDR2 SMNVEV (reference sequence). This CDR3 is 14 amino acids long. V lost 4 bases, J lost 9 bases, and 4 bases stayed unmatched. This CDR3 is CASSSDRGGSPLHF. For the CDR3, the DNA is TGTGCCAGCAGTTCCGACAGGGGGGGTTCACCCCTCCACTTT.

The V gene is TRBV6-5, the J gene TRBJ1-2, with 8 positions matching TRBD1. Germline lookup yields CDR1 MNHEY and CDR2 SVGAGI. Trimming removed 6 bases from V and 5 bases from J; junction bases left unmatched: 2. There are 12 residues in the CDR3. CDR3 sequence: CASRTGGYGYTF. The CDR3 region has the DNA TGTGCCAGCAGAACAGGGGGGTATGGCTACACCTTC.

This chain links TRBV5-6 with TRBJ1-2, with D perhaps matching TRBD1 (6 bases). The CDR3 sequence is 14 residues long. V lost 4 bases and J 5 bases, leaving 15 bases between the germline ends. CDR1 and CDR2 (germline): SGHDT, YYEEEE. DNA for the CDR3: TGTGCCAGCAGCCTTCCAGGGAGGGGGTATGGCTACACCTTC. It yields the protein CASSLPGRGYGYTF.

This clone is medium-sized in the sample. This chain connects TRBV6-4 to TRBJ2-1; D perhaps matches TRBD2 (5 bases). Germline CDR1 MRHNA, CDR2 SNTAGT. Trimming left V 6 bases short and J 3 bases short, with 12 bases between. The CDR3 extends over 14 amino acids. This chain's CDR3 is CASSPDEGYNEQFF. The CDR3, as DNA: TGTGCCAGCAGCCCGGACGAGGGCTACAATGAGCAGTTCTTC.

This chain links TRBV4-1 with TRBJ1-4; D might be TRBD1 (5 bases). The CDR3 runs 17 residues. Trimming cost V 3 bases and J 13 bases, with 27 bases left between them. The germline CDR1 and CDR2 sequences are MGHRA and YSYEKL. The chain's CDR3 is CASSHTPGALPGGGLFF. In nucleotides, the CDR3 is TGCGCCAGCAGCCATACACCCGGGGCCCTCCCGGGGGGGGGACTGTTTTTT.

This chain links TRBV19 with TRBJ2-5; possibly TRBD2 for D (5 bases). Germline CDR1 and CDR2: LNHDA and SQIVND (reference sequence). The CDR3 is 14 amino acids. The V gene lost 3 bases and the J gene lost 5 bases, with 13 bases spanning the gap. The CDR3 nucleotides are TGTGCCAGTAGTATTGGACTTCTTGAGGAGACCCAGTACTTC. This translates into CASSIGLLEETQYF. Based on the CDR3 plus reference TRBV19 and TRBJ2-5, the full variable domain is DGGITQSPKYLFRKEGQNVTLSCEQNLNHDAMYWYRQDPGQGLRLIYYSQIVNDFQKGDIAEGYSVSREKKESFPLTVTSAQKNPTAFYLCASSIGLLEETQYFGPGTRLLVL.

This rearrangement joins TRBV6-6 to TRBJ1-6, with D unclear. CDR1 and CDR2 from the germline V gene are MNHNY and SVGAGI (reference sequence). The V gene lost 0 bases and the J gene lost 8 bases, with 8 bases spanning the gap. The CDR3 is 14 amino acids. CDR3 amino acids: CASSYSGEDSPLHF. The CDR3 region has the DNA TGTGCCAGCAGTTACTCCGGGGAGGATTCACCCCTCCACTTT.

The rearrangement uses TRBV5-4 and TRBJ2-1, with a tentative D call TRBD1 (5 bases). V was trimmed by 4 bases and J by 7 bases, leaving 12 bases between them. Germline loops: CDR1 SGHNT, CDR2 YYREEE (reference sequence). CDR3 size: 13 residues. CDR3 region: CASSVTEDNEQFF. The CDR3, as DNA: TGTGCCAGCAGCGTGACAGAAGATAATGAGCAGTTCTTC.

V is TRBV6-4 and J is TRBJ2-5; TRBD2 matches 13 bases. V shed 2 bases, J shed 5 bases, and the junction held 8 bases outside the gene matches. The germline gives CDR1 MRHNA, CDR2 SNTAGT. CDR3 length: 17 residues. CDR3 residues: CASSDATSGGARETQYF. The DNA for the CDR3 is TGTGCCAGCAGTGACGCTACTAGCGGGGGGGCCCGGGAGACCCAGTACTTC.

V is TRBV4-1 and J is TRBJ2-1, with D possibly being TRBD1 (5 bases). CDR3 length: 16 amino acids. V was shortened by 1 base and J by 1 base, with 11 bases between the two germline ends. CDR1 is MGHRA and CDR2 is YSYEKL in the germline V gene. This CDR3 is CASSQAATVSYNEQFF. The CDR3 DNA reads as TGCGCCAGCAGCCAAGCGGCGACAGTTTCCTACAATGAGCAGTTCTTC.

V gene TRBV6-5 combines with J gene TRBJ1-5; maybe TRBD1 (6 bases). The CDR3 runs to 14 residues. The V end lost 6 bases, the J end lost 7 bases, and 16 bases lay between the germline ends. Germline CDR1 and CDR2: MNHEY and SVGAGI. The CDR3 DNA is TGTGCCAGCAGGTCTAACAGGGATGGGCAGCCCCAGCATTTT. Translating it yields CASRSNRDGQPQHF.

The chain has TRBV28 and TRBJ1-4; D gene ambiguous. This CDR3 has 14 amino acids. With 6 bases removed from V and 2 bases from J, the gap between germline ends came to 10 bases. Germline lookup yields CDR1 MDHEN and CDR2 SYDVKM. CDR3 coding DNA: TGTGCCAGCAGATCCGGAGGGACTAATGAAAAACTGTTTTTT. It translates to CASRSGGTNEKLFF.

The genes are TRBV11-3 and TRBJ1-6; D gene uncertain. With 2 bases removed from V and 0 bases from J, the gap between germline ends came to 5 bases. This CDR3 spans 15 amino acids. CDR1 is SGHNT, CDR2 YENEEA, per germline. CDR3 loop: CASSLRVSYNSPLHF. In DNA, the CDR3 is TGTGCCAGCAGCTTACGGGTCTCCTATAATTCACCCCTCCACTTT.

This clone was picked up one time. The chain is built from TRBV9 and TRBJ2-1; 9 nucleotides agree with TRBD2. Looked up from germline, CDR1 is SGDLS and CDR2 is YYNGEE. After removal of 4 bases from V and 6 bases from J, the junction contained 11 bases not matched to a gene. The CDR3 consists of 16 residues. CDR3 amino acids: CASSPTAGTSSNEQFF. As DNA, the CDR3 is TGTGCCAGCAGCCCTACGGCCGGGACTAGCTCCAATGAGCAGTTCTTC.

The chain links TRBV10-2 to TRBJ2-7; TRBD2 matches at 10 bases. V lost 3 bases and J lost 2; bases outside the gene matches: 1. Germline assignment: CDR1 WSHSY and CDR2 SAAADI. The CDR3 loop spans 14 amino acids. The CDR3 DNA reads TGCGCCAGCAGTGAAGCGGGGGGGACCTACGAGCAGTACTTC. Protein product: CASSEAGGTYEQYF.

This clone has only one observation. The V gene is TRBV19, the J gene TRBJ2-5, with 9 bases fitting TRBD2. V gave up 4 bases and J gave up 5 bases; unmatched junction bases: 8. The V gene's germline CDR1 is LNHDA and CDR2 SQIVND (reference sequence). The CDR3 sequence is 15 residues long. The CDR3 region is CASSTLAGPGETQYF. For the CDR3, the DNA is TGTGCCAGTAGTACCCTAGCGGGGCCGGGGGAGACCCAGTACTTC.